Shown below are 22 T cell receptor beta chains from a single sample sequenced in a study of CD4 and CD8 cells across lung adenocarcinoma regions. TCRdb reanalysed the PCR reads using MiXCR and keeps one entry per CDR3 protein. The sample includes 7,500 to 9,000 distinct CDR3 sequences, 50% to 60% of them seen just once. The sample was CD4+ T cells from the center of a lung tumor. The source of these receptors is a female donor with lung adenocarcinoma. The CD4 and CD8 labels of this study may be unreliable.

A single count supports this clonotype. This sequence joins TRBV27 and TRBJ2-4; D tentatively reads TRBD1 or TRBD2 (5 bases each). CDR3 length: 15 residues. Trimming left V 9 bases short and J 13 bases short, with 28 bases between. The germline CDR1 and CDR2 sequences are MNHEY and SMNVEV (reference sequence). CDR3 coding DNA: TGTGCCAGGACCAACGTCGGCCGGGACGGAAACACCCAGTACTTC. This gives the protein CARTNVGRDGNTQYF.

This CDR3 is CASGTGNEQFF. DNA of the CDR3: TGCGCCAGTGGGACAGGGAATGAGCAGTTCTTC. J is TRBJ2-1 and V is TRBV5-1; 9 bases match TRBD1. The CDR3 is 11 amino acids. V lost 8 bases to trimming and J lost 7 bases; unmatched junction nucleotides: 1. Germline V gives CDR1 SGHRS, CDR2 YFSETQ.

With respect to this clonotype: Relative to the germline gene, one junction end is altered; a read error may explain this. V gene TRBV6-1 combines with J gene TRBJ2-4; possibly TRBD2 for D (5 bases). Per the germline V gene, CDR1 is MNHNS and CDR2 is SASEGT. The CDR3 sequence is 14 residues long. CDR3 residues: CGSRWVGDKNTQYF. CDR3 DNA sequence: TGTGGCAGCAGGTGGGTGGGAGACAAAAACACGCAGTACTTC.

By sample fraction, this clonotype is medium-sized. The chain joins TRBV5-1 to TRBJ2-5; D might be TRBD1 or TRBD2, each matching 5 bases. Trimming took off 3 bases at V and 5 bases at J, with 5 bases between the two ends. Germline CDR1 and CDR2: SGHRS and YFSETQ. CDR3 length equals 11 residues. CDR3 coding DNA: TGCGCCAGCAGCTGGGGGGAGACCCAGTACTTC. Its protein is CASSWGETQYF.

The J gene is TRBJ2-5, the V gene TRBV4-1; TRBD2 agrees at 10 bases. The CDR3 has 16 amino acids. Germline-derived CDR1 and CDR2 are MGHRA and YSYEKL. J lost 11 bases, V lost 1 base, and 13 bases had no gene match. CDR3: CASSQGLGGSGGEQYF. The CDR3 nucleotides read TGCGCCAGCAGCCAAGGGCTCGGCGGGAGCGGGGGGGAGCAGTACTTC.

On this clonotype itself: Germline is not matched at one junction end, which may reflect a read error. The genes are TRBV6-5 and TRBJ1-2; 7 bases are shared with TRBD1. The CDR3 is 13 residues long. Germline values: CDR1 MNHEY, CDR2 SVGAGI. CDR3 DNA: TGTGCCAGCAGTTACAAACAGGGGTTTGACGCCTCCTTC. Protein product: CASSYKQGFDASF.

The chain carries TRBV6-1 and TRBJ2-4; D might be TRBD2 (6 bases). The V end lost 2 bases, the J end lost 0 bases, and 29 bases lay between the germline ends. The CDR3 runs 22 residues. CDR1 and CDR2 (germline): MNHNS, SASEGT. The CDR3 is CASSEIGAGGQPANIAKNIQYF. The CDR3 nucleotides are TGTGCCAGCAGTGAAATTGGGGCAGGAGGGCAACCAGCGAATATAGCCAAAAACATTCAGTACTTC.

Judged by abundance, this clonotype is medium-sized. V usage is TRBV6-5 and J usage is TRBJ2-2, with no clear D. This CDR3 contains 13 residues. Germline CDR1 is MNHEY and CDR2 is SVGAGI. CDR3 DNA: TGTTCCGCAGGCCTTACGAACACCGGGGAGCTGTTTTTT. It encodes CSAGLTNTGELFF.

This clonotype came up once. The chain uses TRBV12-3 or TRBV12-4 and TRBJ2-5; D is undetermined. V dropped 3 bases and J dropped 6 bases, with 11 bases sitting between them. This CDR3 has 13 residues. CDR3: CASSFMGVQTQYF. For the CDR3, the DNA is TGTGCCAGCAGTTTTATGGGTGTTCAGACCCAGTACTTC.

The chain employs TRBV6-5 and TRBJ2-1; 9 nucleotides match TRBD2. With V trimmed by 2 bases and J by 7 bases, 6 bases remained unmatched. The CDR3 totals 15 residues. Looked up from germline, CDR1 is MNHEY and CDR2 is SVGAGI. The chain's CDR3 is CASSYVSSGTNEQFF. DNA for the CDR3: TGTGCCAGCAGTTACGTTTCTAGCGGGACGAATGAGCAGTTCTTC.

J is TRBJ2-1 and V is TRBV6-5; D is undetermined. Germline CDR1 reads MNHEY; CDR2 reads SVGAGI. Trimming stripped 2 bases from V and 10 bases from J, with 21 bases between. This CDR3 comprises 16 residues. The CDR3 loop reads CASSYGARLVGYEQFF. CDR3 nucleotides: TGTGCCAGCAGTTACGGCGCAAGGCTAGTGGGCTACGAGCAGTTCTTC.

The V and J genes are TRBV15 and TRBJ2-5; D unresolved. Germline V gene sequence: CDR1 LNHNV, CDR2 YYDKDF (reference sequence). The CDR3 covers 13 residues. V lost 6 bases and J 3 bases, leaving 11 bases between the germline ends. The CDR3 spells CATSSADKETQYF. DNA of the CDR3: TGTGCCACCAGTTCGGCAGATAAAGAGACCCAGTACTTC.

The chain couples TRBV7-6 to TRBJ2-1; 7 bases fit TRBD2. The V and J ends lost 1 base and 10 bases, in that order; junction bases with no gene match: 7. The germline gives CDR1 SGHVS, CDR2 FNYEAQ. The CDR3 is made up of 14 amino acids. The CDR3 is CASSLEGGSREQFF. CDR3 DNA sequence: TGTGCCAGCAGCTTAGAGGGCGGGAGCCGGGAGCAGTTCTTC. The whole variable domain, filled in from reference TRBV7-6 and TRBJ2-1, reads GAGVSQSPRYKVTKRGQDVALRCDPISGHVSLYWYRQALGQGPEFLTYFNYEAQQDKSGLPNDRFSAERPEGSISTLTIQRTEQRDSAMYRCASSLEGGSREQFFGPGTRLTVL.

This clonotype is large by share. This chain uses TRBV6-1 with TRBJ2-1, with D tentatively TRBD1 (5 bases). V dropped 1 base and J dropped 8 bases, with 24 bases sitting between them. This CDR3 has 18 amino acids. Germline assignment: CDR1 MNHNS and CDR2 SASEGT. This CDR3 is CASSEVIISSRVKDEQFF. CDR3 coding DNA: TGTGCCAGCAGTGAAGTAATAATCTCAAGCAGGGTCAAAGATGAGCAGTTCTTC.

The J gene is TRBJ2-3, the V gene TRBV27; the D gene could be TRBD1 or TRBD2 (5 bases each). The CDR3 totals 14 residues. The V end lost 1 base, the J end lost 8 bases, and 13 bases lay between the germline ends. Looked up from germline, CDR1 is MNHEY and CDR2 is SMNVEV (reference sequence). CDR3 protein: CASSLWGTQGTQYF. CDR3 coding DNA: TGTGCCAGCAGTTTATGGGGGACCCAAGGTACGCAGTATTTT.

This chain uses TRBV6-2 or TRBV6-3 with TRBJ2-1, with TRBD1 matching over 8 bases. The DNA end favors TRBJ2-7, so the J call may be wrong. Germline V gene lookup returns CDR1 MNHEY and CDR2 SVGEGT. The CDR3 is 14 residues long. The CDR3 sequence: CASSSLDRDYEQYF. In nucleotides, the CDR3 is TGTGCCAGCAGTTCCTTGGACAGGGACTACGAGCAGTACTTC.

This clonotype was recorded a few times. As DNA, the CDR3 is TGTGCCAGCAGCCCGGGAGACTGGCCTCTCACAGATACGCAGTATTTT. Amino acid sequence: CASSPGDWPLTDTQYF. The genes are TRBV3-1 and TRBJ2-3; maybe TRBD2 (6 bases). From germline, CDR1 is LGHDT and CDR2 YNNKEL (reference sequence). This CDR3 contains 16 residues. V was pared by 4 bases and J by 2 bases, with 16 bases between.

The chain combines TRBV6-1 with TRBJ1-2; unclear D gene. Trimming left V 2 bases short and J 6 bases short, with 7 bases between. The CDR3 extends over 12 amino acids. The germline V gene encodes CDR1 MNHNS and CDR2 SASEGT. As DNA, the CDR3 is TGTGCCAGCAGTGAACGGGGTCATGGCTACACCTTC. Its translation: CASSERGHGYTF.

In its sample, this clonotype ranks as medium-sized. V is TRBV6-1 and J is TRBJ2-2; 8 nucleotides match TRBD1. V was pared by 5 bases and J by 4 bases, with 15 bases of the junction left unmatched. This CDR3 has 18 amino acids. Germline loops: CDR1 MNHNS, CDR2 SASEGT. The CDR3 DNA reads TGTGCCAGCAGTCGAGATAACCGGGACAGGTTATCCACCGGGGAGCTGTTTTTT. The encoded protein is CASSRDNRDRLSTGELFF.

This sequence joins TRBV6-1 and TRBJ2-1; TRBD2 aligns across 8 bases. This CDR3 spans 15 amino acids. CDR1 MNHNS and CDR2 SASEGT come from the germline V gene. J lost 9 bases, V lost 3 bases, and 10 bases had no gene match. This CDR3 reads CASSELGLEGGEQFF. The CDR3 DNA follows: TGTGCCAGCAGTGAGCTGGGACTAGAGGGGGGTGAGCAGTTCTTC.

The rearrangement uses TRBV6-1 and TRBJ2-1; 10 bases map to TRBD2. The trim removed 2 bases at V and 5 bases at J, leaving 3 bases unmatched. This CDR3 contains 15 residues. The V gene's germline CDR1 is MNHNS and CDR2 SASEGT. The CDR3 protein is CASSETAGGHNEQFF. For the CDR3, the DNA is TGTGCCAGCAGTGAAACAGCGGGAGGGCACAATGAGCAGTTCTTC.

This clonotype qualifies as medium-sized. The J gene is TRBJ1-1, the V gene TRBV6-1; weak D call: TRBD1 (6 bases). The CDR3 is made up of 15 amino acids. The ends were cut back, 3 bases at V and 2 bases at J, with 13 bases in the middle. Germline V lookup: CDR1 MNHNS, CDR2 SASEGT. The CDR3 DNA follows: TGTGCCAGCAGTGAGGGGGGGGGCCCAAACACTGAAGCTTTCTTT. As protein: CASSEGGGPNTEAFF.